This TCR beta chain derives from a study of CD8 T cells in Susac syndrome. The germline V gene has CDR1 SEHNR and CDR2 FQNEAQ (reference sequence). Germline trimming cut 4 bases from V and 2 bases from J; bases unmatched to any gene: 10. The CDR3 has 17 residues. Reverse transcription of 0.5 to 1 ug RNA was performed with random hexamers. Multiplex immunoSEQ PCR targeted 54 Vbeta and 13 Jbeta TCR beta segments. TCRdb re-called the immunoSEQ multiplex PCR reads with MiXCR, one entry per CDR3 protein. This repertoire shows about 130,000 distinct CDR3 sequences, around nine tenths found once; its top ten account for around 0.24%. While CD8+ and CD4+ T cells were isolated negatively, TEMRA cells were enriched by FACS.

The receptor comes from a human donor with multiple sclerosis. Sequencing was carried out using CD8+ T cells from PBMCs. V is TRBV7-9 and J is TRBJ2-1; 8 bases line up with TRBD2. The CDR3 sequence: CASSSTRSGRAYNEQFF. In nucleotides, the CDR3 is TGTGCCAGCAGCTCCACACGCAGCGGGAGAGCCTACAATGAGCAGTTCTTC.